A selection of T cell receptor beta chains follows, all from one sample in a study of cytomegalovirus exposure and HLA in healthy donors. Generated by immunoSEQ multiplex PCR, the TCRdb table keeps only in-frame clones and is missing some. This table holds approximately 130,000 clones, approximately 90% found once. What was sequenced was PBMCs. These receptors were collected from a woman younger than 30 in good health and CMV-seronegative. Each CDR3 is given with its conserved first and last residue. A D gene is named only where the DNA matches it firmly. Size is omitted from some rows. Given values are once, few, many or a class for expanded clones.

j_gene	abundance	v_gene	d_gene	CDR3nt	CDR3aa
TRBJ1-1	-	TRBV12-5	-	TGTGCTAGTGGCTTCTCTTCAGGGGCTGAAGCTTTCTTT	CASGFSSGAEAFF
TRBJ2-3	-	TRBV9	-	TGTGCCAGCAGCGTAGGTGGGGGCGATACGCAGTATTTT	CASSVGGGDTQYF
TRBJ1-3	-	TRBV10-1	TRBD1	TGCGCCACCCCAGGGGGGATCTCTGGAAACACCATATATTTT	CATPGGISGNTIYF
TRBJ1-1	-	TRBV11-2	-	TGTGCCAGCAGCTTAGATGGGGCAGCGAACACTGAAGCTTTCTTT	CASSLDGAANTEAFF
TRBJ2-4	-	TRBV7-9	-	TGTGCCAGCAGCTCGCCAAGCCGGGATTCCAAAAACATTCAGTACTTC	CASSSPSRDSKNIQYF
TRBJ2-5	-	TRBV2	-	TGTGCCAGCAGTGAAGAGGGCAGGGAGGTAGAGACCCAGTACTTC	CASSEEGREVETQYF
TRBJ2-1	-	TRBV30	-	TGTGCCTGGAGTGACGCGGGGAATGAGCAGTTCTTC	CAWSDAGNEQFF
TRBJ2-7	-	TRBV5-8	-	TGTGCCAGCAGCTTGGCCGCGGCAGGGACCTACGAGCAGTACTTC	CASSLAAAGTYEQYF
TRBJ2-1	-	TRBV19	TRBD2	TGTGCCAGTACCCCCGGGACTAGCGAAATAAGTGAGCAGTTCTTC	CASTPGTSEISEQFF
TRBJ2-2	-	TRBV7-2	TRBD2	TGTGCCAGCAGCTTGGGGGGGATGAACACCGGGGAGCTGTTTTTT	CASSLGGMNTGELFF
TRBJ2-4	-	TRBV11-2	-	TGTGCCAGCAGCCCCCAAAACGTGCCGGGATTAAACATTCAGTACTTC	CASSPQNVPGLNIQYF
TRBJ1-2	-	TRBV7-9	-	TGTGCCAGCAGCCCAAGGACAGATGGCTACACCTTC	CASSPRTDGYTF
TRBJ2-2	once	TRBV27	-	TGTGCCAGCAGCCTGGACAGAAGAGGTACCGGGGAGCTGTTTTTT	CASSLDRRGTGELFF
TRBJ1-2	-	TRBV5-1	-	TGCGCCAGCAGCCCCGAGGGAGGTGGCTACACCTTC	CASSPEGGGYTF
TRBJ1-1	once	TRBV27	-	TGTGCCAGCAGTTTATATTCGGGCACTGAAGCTTTCTTT	CASSLYSGTEAFF
TRBJ2-4	-	TRBV13	-	TGTGCCAGCAGCTTAGGCCTAGCCAAAAACATTCAGTACTTC	CASSLGLAKNIQYF
TRBJ2-1	few	TRBV7-3	TRBD2	TGTGCCAGCAGCCCTGGGGCTAGCGGGGGGAATGAGCAGTTCTTC	CASSPGASGGNEQFF
TRBJ2-2	-	TRBV4-3	TRBD1	TGCGCCAGCAGCCAAAGGGTGGGACAGGAAGTTAGGACCGGGGAGCTGTTTTTT	CASSQRVGQEVRTGELFF
TRBJ1-6	-	TRBV30	-	TGTGCCTGGAGTCGGGATTCACCCCTCCACTTT	CAWSRDSPLHF
TRBJ2-2	-	TRBV9	TRBD1	TGTGCCAGCAGCTTGAGGACAGGGAACACCGGGGAGCTGTTTTTT	CASSLRTGNTGELFF